This note documents a single TCR beta chain sequence. No antigen is known for it. The data originate from a study of graft-versus-host responses after intestinal transplantation. About the study: Every transplant recipient was induced with anti-thymocyte globulin, then maintained on tacrolimus and steroids for roughly 3 years.

The assay was immunoSEQ multiplex PCR, and TCRdb's table has in-frame clones only and misses some. The sample consists of about 89,000 clones, more than 85% of them appearing once. Study-level results: Recipient marrow showed GvH clones, some seen first in ileum or blood. Peak circulating GvH clone levels tracked with early post-transplant HvG declines.

Germline lookup yields CDR1 SGDLS and CDR2 YYNGEE. This CDR3 region has 16 residues. Germline trimming cut 0 bases from V and 5 bases from J; bases unmatched to any gene: 6. The sequence derives from a human donor who received an intestinal transplant. The chain links TRBV9 to TRBJ2-7; 12 nucleotides line up with TRBD1. The source material was unstimulated CD8+ T cells sorted from spleen or lymph node cells, sampled before intestinal transplant. CDR3 sequence reads: CASSVGGTGGRDEQYF. CDR3 in DNA: TGTGCCAGCAGCGTAGGGGGGACAGGGGGCCGAGACGAGCAGTACTTC.